Below are 14 T cell receptor beta chains sequenced from a single sample in a study of T-cell reconstitution after alpha-beta-depleted transplantation in children. The TCRbeta library incorporated unique molecular identifiers. MiXCR was run by TCRdb on the PCR reads, yielding one entry per CDR3 protein. The table has about 900,000 distinct CDR3 sequences, under 30% seen once. This sample comprised PBMCs, mostly from graft donor cells, obtained 360 days after TCRalphabeta/CD19-depleted stem cell transplant. These receptors were obtained from a boy younger than two who had a stem cell transplant for SCID, so the T cells may come from the graft donor.

The chain is built from TRBV27 and TRBJ2-5; D remains ambiguous. The CDR3 covers 13 residues. The germline V gene has CDR1 MNHEY and CDR2 SMNVEV (reference sequence). Trimming left V 3 bases short and J 0 bases short, with 5 bases between. CDR3 loop: CASSLMYQETQYF. The CDR3 DNA follows: TGTGCCAGCAGTTTGATGTACCAAGAGACCCAGTACTTC.

This clonotype has more than one count but fewer than ten. This chain uses TRBV28 with TRBJ2-7, with TRBD2 matching over 7 bases. Trimming removed 3 bases from V and 6 bases from J; junction bases left unmatched: 11. The CDR3 consists of 15 residues. Germline V CDR1 and CDR2: MDHEN, SYDVKM. The CDR3 sequence is CASSFRSWGGREQYF. CDR3 coding DNA: TGTGCCAGCAGTTTCCGTTCATGGGGGGGTCGCGAGCAGTACTTC.

The chain links TRBV7-2 to TRBJ2-3; tentative D call: TRBD2 (6 bases). The CDR3 is 14 residues long. The V end was cut by 4 bases, the J end by 1 base, with 9 bases between. CDR1 is SGHTA and CDR2 is FQGNSA in the germline V gene. The CDR3 DNA follows: TGTGCCAGCAGCTCGGACTATGGCACAGATACGCAGTATTTT. Encoded protein: CASSSDYGTDTQYF.

V is TRBV20-1 and J is TRBJ2-1; the match to TRBD2 covers 10 bases. CDR1 and CDR2 from the germline V gene are DFQATT and SNEGSKA (reference sequence). V lost 5 bases and J lost 5; bases outside the gene matches: 9. The CDR3 extends over 15 amino acids. The CDR3 here is CSARIRTSGDNEQFF. The DNA of the CDR3 is TGCAGTGCTCGAATAAGGACTAGCGGAGACAATGAGCAGTTCTTC.

This clonotype was picked up many times. V is TRBV12-3 or TRBV12-4 and J is TRBJ2-1; 7 bases match TRBD2. This CDR3 contains 14 residues. Unmatched junction bases numbered 3, after V lost 0 bases and J lost 7 bases. The CDR3 loop reads CASSLAGGNNEQFF. CDR3 DNA sequence: TGTGCCAGCAGTTTAGCGGGGGGGAATAATGAGCAGTTCTTC.

This clonotype was seen more than once but under ten times. The V and J genes are TRBV27 and TRBJ2-3; 10 positions agree with TRBD1. Germline CDR1 is MNHEY and CDR2 is SMNVEV (reference sequence). This CDR3 has 16 residues. V trimming: 5 bases; J trimming: 4 bases; junction bases outside the gene matches: 9. The CDR3 coding sequence is TGTGCCAGCAGTCGCCGACAGGGGGCTTCCCCAGATACGCAGTATTTT. This gives the protein CASSRRQGASPDTQYF.

In its sample, this clonotype was seen many times. The gene calls are TRBV20-1 and TRBJ2-6; D is perhaps TRBD2 (7 bases). The length of the CDR3 is 16 residues. V was pared by 6 bases and J by 2 bases, with 17 bases between. Germline lookup yields CDR1 DFQATT and CDR2 SNEGSKA (reference sequence). The CDR3 protein is CSALEGGMAGANVLTF. The CDR3 region has the DNA TGCAGTGCGCTAGAGGGGGGGATGGCTGGGGCCAACGTCCTGACTTTC.

This clonotype occurred a few times. The chain links TRBV29-1 to TRBJ2-3, with 8 bases that match TRBD2. CDR1 and CDR2 from the germline V gene are SQVTM and ANQGSEA. With 3 bases clipped from V and 3 bases from J, the junction kept 14 bases outside the gene matches. The CDR3 extends over 17 amino acids. CDR3: CSVDGASGGRMTDTQYF. CDR3 DNA: TGCAGCGTTGACGGGGCCAGCGGGGGAAGGATGACAGATACGCAGTATTTT.

The rearrangement joins TRBV28 to TRBJ2-7, with D possibly matching TRBD2 (7 bases). With 10 bases removed from V and 5 bases from J, the gap between germline ends came to 18 bases. This CDR3 comprises 13 residues. Germline V lookup: CDR1 MDHEN, CDR2 SYDVKM. CDR3 protein: CATRWGGDHEQYF. The DNA of the CDR3 is TGTGCCACCAGATGGGGGGGCGACCACGAGCAGTACTTC.

The chain couples TRBV7-2 to TRBJ2-7, with a weak D call TRBD1 (6 bases). CDR1 SGHTA and CDR2 FQGNSA come from the germline V gene. The CDR3 covers 16 residues. The V end was cut by 2 bases, the J end by 0 bases, with 14 bases between. In DNA, the CDR3 is TGTGCCAGCAGCTTATATTGGACAGAATTCTCCTACGAGCAGTACTTC. Its translation: CASSLYWTEFSYEQYF.

CDR3 in amino acids: CSARDSTGGRTEAFF. CDR3 DNA: TGCAGTGCTAGAGATAGTACAGGCGGGCGCACTGAAGCTTTCTTT. V gene TRBV20-1 combines with J gene TRBJ1-1; D is perhaps TRBD1 (5 bases). Germline V gene sequence: CDR1 DFQATT, CDR2 SNEGSKA (reference sequence). V was cut by 0 bases and J by 4 bases, with 15 bases left in between. The CDR3 is 15 residues long.

This chain joins TRBV9 and TRBJ2-3; 7 nucleotides line up with TRBD2. The ends lost 4 bases at V and 0 bases at J; junction bases unmatched: 8. Germline V gene sequence: CDR1 SGDLS, CDR2 YYNGEE. This CDR3 has 16 amino acids. Here the CDR3 reads CASSQRLASSTDTQYF. In nucleotides, the CDR3 is TGTGCCAGCAGCCAGCGACTAGCCTCTAGCACAGATACGCAGTATTTT.

Only a few counts were recorded for this clonotype. The chain links TRBV29-1 to TRBJ2-3; 15 nucleotides line up with TRBD2. Looked up from germline, CDR1 is SQVTM and CDR2 is ANQGSEA. The CDR3 loop spans 15 amino acids. V shed 3 bases, J shed 3 bases, and the junction held 1 base outside the gene matches. CDR3 sequence reads: CSVEGTSGGTDTQYF. Here the CDR3 DNA reads TGCAGCGTTGAGGGGACTAGCGGGGGGACAGATACGCAGTATTTT.

The chain has TRBV12-3 or TRBV12-4 and TRBJ2-3, with 11 positions matching TRBD2. V trimming: 2 bases; J trimming: 1 base; junction bases outside the gene matches: 8. The CDR3 covers 18 residues. CDR3 nucleotide sequence: TGTGCCAGCAGTTTAAGTCTAGCGGGGGGCCAGGGCACAGATACGCAGTATTTT. Its translation is CASSLSLAGGQGTDTQYF.